A single sample gave rise to the 12 T cell receptor beta chains below, sequenced in a study of cytomegalovirus exposure and HLA in healthy donors. The protocol was immunoSEQ multiplex PCR, while the TCRdb copy is restricted to in-frame clones and leaves out a portion. The sample comprises approximately 90,000 clones, around 93% of which are singletons, and about 1.1% rests with the top ten. Sequencing used PBMCs. The receptors shown here come from a woman younger than 45 in good health and CMV-seropositive.

The chain joins TRBV5-4 to TRBJ2-7; TRBD2 aligns across 10 bases. The CDR3 loop spans 17 amino acids. Losses at the gene ends were 5 bases for V and 1 base for J; bases not matched to a gene: 12. Germline CDR1 and CDR2: SGHNT and YYREEE (reference sequence). CDR3 amino acids: CASSSASGSFMSYEQYF. In DNA form, the CDR3 reads TGTGCCAGCAGTTCGGCTAGCGGGAGTTTTATGTCCTACGAGCAGTACTTC. Using reference TRBV5-4 and TRBJ2-7 for the parts outside the CDR3, the full variable domain is ETGVTQSPTHLIKTRGQQVTLRCSSQSGHNTVSWYQQALGQGPQFIFQYYREEENGRGNFPPRFSGLQFPNYSSELNVNALELDDSALYLCASSSASGSFMSYEQYFGPGTRLTVT.

This clone was detected once. The J gene is TRBJ2-5, the V gene TRBV2; D might be TRBD2 (6 bases). The CDR3 consists of 15 residues. Germline V CDR1 and CDR2: SNHLY, FYNNEI. Trimming shortened V by 1 base and J by 5 bases, and 14 bases separated the two germline ends. CDR3 in amino acids: CASSEGRGEAETQYF. CDR3 sequence (DNA): TGTGCCAGCAGTGAAGGGCGCGGGGAGGCCGAGACCCAGTACTTC.

The J gene is TRBJ2-5, the V gene TRBV19, with TRBD1 matching 7 bases. With 6 bases clipped from V and 5 bases from J, the junction kept 6 bases outside the gene matches. This CDR3 has 13 amino acids. Germline values: CDR1 LNHDA, CDR2 SQIVND (reference sequence). This CDR3 is CASSYRGWETQYF. CDR3 sequence (DNA): TGTGCCAGTAGCTACAGGGGCTGGGAGACCCAGTACTTC.

CDR3 DNA: TGTGCCAGCAGCTCAGGCGGGAGCTCCTACGAGCAGTACTTC. Protein: CASSSGGSSYEQYF. The chain couples TRBV7-6 to TRBJ2-7; TRBD2 aligns across 7 bases. J was trimmed by 0 bases and V by 4 bases; bases with no gene match: 3. The CDR3 extends over 14 amino acids. CDR1 is SGHVS, CDR2 FNYEAQ, per germline.

The CDR3 sequence: CASSPKLNEKLFF. CDR3 in DNA: TGCGCCAGCAGCCCCAAACTGAACGAAAAACTGTTTTTT. The chain joins TRBV4-3 to TRBJ1-4; D is unclear. Germline CDR1 and CDR2: LGHNA and YSLEER. The CDR3 sequence is 13 residues long. Between the trimmed V and J ends, which lost 4 bases and 8 bases, there was a span of 11 bases.

This clone was observed a handful of times. The V gene is TRBV5-4, the J gene TRBJ2-7; maybe TRBD2 (6 bases). Germline assignment: CDR1 SGHNT and CDR2 YYREEE (reference sequence). Trimming removed 4 bases from V and 4 bases from J, with 18 bases in between. The CDR3 spans 15 residues. The CDR3: CASSEGLERAYEQYF. The CDR3 DNA follows: TGTGCCAGCAGCGAAGGGTTAGAGCGGGCGTACGAGCAGTACTTC.

The chain recombines TRBV28 with TRBJ1-4; a possible D gene is TRBD1 (6 bases). Germline V CDR1 and CDR2: MDHEN, SYDVKM. This CDR3 spans 16 amino acids. The V end was cut by 5 bases, the J end by 8 bases, with 21 bases between. The CDR3 sequence is CASSPSGGGAREKLFF. CDR3 nucleotide sequence: TGTGCCAGCAGTCCCTCCGGGGGGGGCGCACGGGAAAAACTGTTTTTT.

This clone was detected only once. V and J are TRBV29-1 and TRBJ2-1; 13 bases agree with TRBD2. Germline assignment: CDR1 SQVTM and CDR2 ANQGSEA. The V and J ends lost 1 base and 5 bases, in that order; junction bases with no gene match: 5. The CDR3 loop spans 16 amino acids. The CDR3 nucleotides are TGCAGCGTTGAAGGGACTAGCGGGAGTGGCCACAATGAGCAGTTCTTC. This sequence encodes CSVEGTSGSGHNEQFF.

Worth noting for this clone: One end of the junction varies from germline; a read error may be responsible. The chain has TRBV7-9 and TRBJ2-7; D unclear. The CDR3 consists of 13 residues. CDR1 and CDR2 from the germline V gene are SEHNR and FQNEAQ (reference sequence). In DNA, the CDR3 is TGTGCCAGCAGCTCCACGACATTGGGCCAGGCAGGCTTC. Translated: CASSSTTLGQAGF.

V is TRBV7-6 and J is TRBJ1-4; D is possibly TRBD1 (6 bases). This CDR3 region has 13 residues. V gave up 1 base and J gave up 6 bases, with 6 bases separating them. Looked up from germline, CDR1 is SGHVS and CDR2 is FNYEAQ. The CDR3 loop is CASSLGGHEKLFF. The DNA of the CDR3 is TGTGCCAGCAGCTTAGGGGGGCATGAAAAACTGTTTTTT.

CDR3 sequence (DNA): TGTGCCAGCAGTTTTTCGGCGGGAGGGCACCCCTATAGCACAGATACGCAGTATTTT. Its protein is CASSFSAGGHPYSTDTQYF. The chain employs TRBV28 and TRBJ2-3; 9 nucleotides line up with TRBD2. Germline V CDR1 and CDR2: MDHEN, SYDVKM. This CDR3 has 19 amino acids. With 3 bases clipped from V and 0 bases from J, the junction kept 13 bases outside the gene matches.

The V and J genes are TRBV6-1 and TRBJ2-7; 11 bases map to TRBD2. This CDR3 has 14 amino acids. Trimming removed 8 bases from V and 7 bases from J; junction bases left unmatched: 10. Germline loops: CDR1 MNHNS, CDR2 SASEGT. The CDR3 DNA reads as TGTGCCAGCCGATTAGCGGGAGGGCCTCAGGAGCAGTACTTC. Encoded protein: CASRLAGGPQEQYF.